This paragraph covers one T cell receptor (beta chain) sequence. Germline CDR1 SEHNR, CDR2 FQNEAQ (reference sequence). There are 15 residues in the CDR3. V was cut by 0 bases and J by 0 bases, with 9 bases left in between. The data were obtained in a study of cytomegalovirus exposure and HLA in healthy donors. The primer mix had 60 Vbeta and 13 Jbeta primers. Assay used: immunoSEQ multiplex PCR; TCRdb lists only in-frame clones, some missing. The sample holds under 150,000 clones, more than 75% seen once. Sequenced input: PBMCs. The chain links TRBV7-9 to TRBJ2-7, with D possibly matching TRBD1 (5 bases). The sequence derives from a woman aged 40 to 50 in good health and CMV-seropositive. Written as DNA, the CDR3 is TGTGCCAGCAGCTTAGCGGGGCTGGGCTCCTACGAGCAGTACTTC. It specifies CASSLAGLGSYEQYF.